This T cell receptor (beta chain) originates from a study of cytotoxic CD8 clonotypes in ibrutinib-treated CLL. Overall study: Response samples were taken after a median approximately 13 months of treatment, range 6 to 36. General study points: Clonality increased with ibrutinib response but returned toward baseline at progression.

Per the germline V gene, CDR1 is MDHEN and CDR2 is SYDVKM. Germline trimming cut 10 bases from V and 4 bases from J; bases unmatched to any gene: 13. The CDR3 covers 15 residues. Depth targeted 1 in 200,000 to 1 in 1 million T cells, averaging 10x coverage per clonotype. Produced via immunoSEQ multiplex PCR; TCRdb's table is partial and in-frame only. This repertoire shows around 70,000 clones, around 68% found once; its top ten account for around 5.8%. Concerning this clone: Its antigen is undetermined.

The rearrangement uses TRBV28 and TRBJ1-2, with 9 bases matching TRBD1. This TCR derives from a human donor with chronic lymphocytic leukemia. Sequencing was performed on PBMCs, taken after 12 months of ibrutinib treatment. The CDR3 nucleotides are TGTGCCACTTCAATCTTACAGGGGGCCCCCTATGGCTACACCTTC. It codes for CATSILQGAPYGYTF.